This record covers a single T cell receptor (beta chain). The sample comes from a study of CD8+ T cells in alopecia areata. CDR3 size: 14 residues. The germline V gene encodes CDR1 MGHRA and CDR2 YSYEKL. Deletions cut 0 bases from V and 3 bases from J, with 8 bases between. Extracted from the samples, RNA was reverse transcribed into cDNA to serve as the sequencing template. Only in-frame clones appear in the TCRdb table, and some are missing; sequencing was by immunoSEQ multiplex PCR. The data contain around 61,000 clones, 45% to 50% of them singletons. The receptor was derived from a human donor with alopecia areata. The specimen comprised CD8+ T cells sorted from blood, sampled at week 0. The rearrangement uses TRBV4-1 and TRBJ2-5; the D is unclear. The CDR3 nucleotides are TGCGCCAGCAGCCAAGAGACGGGCGAAGAGACCCAGTACTTC. Translation: CASSQETGEETQYF.